This TCR beta chain came from a study of cytomegalovirus exposure and HLA in healthy donors. Notes on the study in general: Relative to the roughly 690-donor mean, N-insertions were reportedly fewer in an Asian-associated ancestry cluster in a later analysis. CMV serostatus was the only immune exposure information that was available. Trimming of TCR beta V- and J-genes showed a link, identified in a later analysis, to a missense DCLRE1C variant. In a later analysis, common viral pathogens appeared linked to several of the most significant clusters.

Vbeta (60) and Jbeta (13) primers were used in the PCR. Libraries were prepared by immunoSEQ multiplex PCR; TCRdb keeps only in-frame clonotypes and omits some of them. The data hold some 62,000 clones, with about 90% observed a single time. The V end was cut by 0 bases, the J end by 7 bases, with 10 bases between. The CDR3 length is 14 residues. Germline V gene data show CDR1 as MNHEY and CDR2 as SVGAGI. Concerning this clone itself: Its antigen is undetermined.

The material sequenced was PBMCs. The receptor was derived from a man aged 18-30 years in good health and CMV-seronegative. The V and J genes are TRBV6-5 and TRBJ2-1, with no clear D. The chain's CDR3 is CASSYSAGGNEQFF. CDR3 bases: TGTGCCAGCAGTTACTCGGCAGGTGGAAATGAGCAGTTCTTC.